The sample holds a few counts of the clone carrying this T cell receptor beta chain. Its antigen is not identified. The time point: after neoadjuvant nivolumab, at surgical resection. The data are from a study of neoadjuvant anti-PD-1 for oral cavity cancer. Study summary: Non-progressing patients received a fourth nivolumab dose near day 43, then surgery on days 50-56. The study's findings and limits: Post-treatment tumors with larger preexisting clones showed more shrinkage.

Produced via immunoSEQ multiplex PCR; TCRdb's table is partial and in-frame only. The table shows approximately 37,000 clones, with 38% occurring only once. This clonotype originated in a person aged 35-80 years with oral cavity squamous cell carcinoma. The sequenced sample was tumor tissue, obtained after nivolumab (anti-PD-1) treatment.

The CDR3 DNA reads as TGTGCCAGCAATCACCAAGGGGGGCGAAATGGCTACACCTTC. It is translated as CASNHQGGRNGYTF. The gene calls are TRBV6-5 and TRBJ1-2, with D possibly being TRBD1 (6 bases). CDR1 is MNHEY, CDR2 SVGAGI, per germline. This CDR3 spans 14 amino acids. Trimming left V 7 bases short and J 6 bases short, with 18 bases between.